Listed below are T cell receptor beta chains from one sample, sequenced in a study of blood T cell repertoires in COVID-19. Produced via immunoSEQ multiplex PCR; TCRdb's table is partial and in-frame only. This repertoire shows under 110,000 clones, about 64% found once; its top ten account for roughly 0.9%. The specimen was peripheral blood. The receptors shown here come from a human donor with acute or convalescent COVID-19. The donor label of this sample is uncertain. The CDR3 runs from the conserved cysteine through the conserved F or W. A D gene is named only where the DNA matches it firmly. Some rows mark clone size as missing; the rest say once, few, many or name a class of expanded clone.

CDR3 length,D gene,clone size,J gene,V gene,CDR3 protein,CDR3 DNA
14,-,-,TRBJ1-2,TRBV24-1,CATSDSGRDYGYTF,TGTGCCACCAGTGACTCCGGCAGGGACTATGGCTACACCTTC
12,TRBD2,-,TRBJ2-3,TRBV12-3/TRBV12-4,CASSIRTSGVYF,TGTGCCAGCAGTATAAGGACTAGCGGGGTGTATTTT
14,-,once,TRBJ1-2,TRBV4-2,CASSQDQGYYGYTF,TGTGCCAGCAGCCAAGATCAGGGGTACTATGGCTACACCTTC
16,TRBD1,-,TRBJ2-3,TRBV7-2,CASMGRSGGSTDTQYF,TGTGCCAGCATGGGCCGATCAGGGGGCAGCACAGATACGCAGTATTTT
15,TRBD1,once,TRBJ1-1,TRBV4-2,CASSPPQGVNTEAFF,TGTGCCAGCAGCCCCCCACAGGGGGTGAACACTGAAGCTTTCTTT
14,-,-,TRBJ1-1,TRBV28,CASIGEALSTEAFF,TGTGCCAGCATCGGGGAGGCCTTGAGCACTGAAGCTTTCTTT
18,-,-,TRBJ1-1,TRBV19,CASSKNPHATGMNTEAFF,TGTGCCAGTAGTAAAAACCCCCACGCAACAGGGATGAACACTGAAGCTTTCTTT
13,-,-,TRBJ2-7,TRBV10-2,CATRPTVSYEQYF,TGCGCCACTCGCCCGACAGTCTCCTACGAGCAGTACTTC
14,-,once,TRBJ1-1,TRBV2,CASRRPGGNTEAFF,TGTGCCAGCAGACGACCCGGGGGTAACACTGAAGCTTTCTTT
13,-,few,TRBJ1-4,TRBV6-5,CASSPGWAEKLFF,TGTGCCAGCAGCCCAGGGTGGGCTGAAAAACTGTTTTTT
14,TRBD1,many,TRBJ1-2,TRBV7-8,CASSSDRGLSGYTF,TGTGCCAGCAGCTCCGACAGGGGGCTAAGTGGCTACACCTTC
13,TRBD1,-,TRBJ1-2,TRBV12-3/TRBV12-4,CASRRTGVNGYTF,TGTGCCAGCAGGAGGACAGGAGTGAACGGCTACACCTTC
15,TRBD1,-,TRBJ2-1,TRBV19,CASTLGGTGTAEQFF,TGTGCCAGTACCCTTGGAGGGACAGGGACAGCTGAGCAGTTCTTC
17,TRBD2,-,TRBJ2-5,TRBV4-1,CASSQGLLAGGRETQYF,TGCGCCAGCAGCCAAGGCCTCTTAGCGGGGGGGAGGGAGACCCAGTACTTC
14,-,-,TRBJ1-2,TRBV4-1,CASSQERRSYGYTF,TGCGCCAGCAGCCAAGAACGGCGGAGTTATGGCTACACCTTC
15,TRBD1,-,TRBJ2-2,TRBV5-1,CASSLMTGFSGELFF,TGCGCCAGCAGCTTAATGACAGGGTTCAGCGGGGAGCTGTTTTTT
16,TRBD1,-,TRBJ1-5,TRBV20-1,CSASDGNRGQGQPQHF,TGCAGTGCTAGTGATGGTAACAGGGGGCAAGGTCAGCCCCAGCATTTT
13,-,-,TRBJ1-2,TRBV3-1/TRBV3-2,CASSQGNRWGYTF,TGTGCCAGCAGCCAAGGTAACAGGTGGGGCTACACCTTC
16,-,-,TRBJ1-6,TRBV18,CASSPRQTSGQAPLHF,TGTGCCAGCTCACCGCGACAGACGTCCGGCCAGGCGCCCCTCCACTTT
13,-,-,TRBJ1-5,TRBV6-5,CAISPTSNQPQHF,TGTGCCATATCCCCTACGAGCAATCAGCCCCAGCATTTT
18,TRBD1,-,TRBJ1-2,TRBV9,CASSVSRTRGTGLYGYTF,TGTGCCAGCAGCGTAAGCAGGACGCGGGGGACAGGGTTATATGGCTACACCTTC
14,TRBD2,once,TRBJ2-2,TRBV4-1,CASSLLGGTGELFF,TGCGCCAGCAGCCTCCTCGGGGGGACCGGGGAGCTGTTTTTT
16,TRBD1,once,TRBJ1-2,TRBV4-1,CASSQPTGSKSSGYTF,TGCGCCAGCAGCCAACCGACAGGGAGTAAGTCGTCTGGCTACACCTTC
16,TRBD1,-,TRBJ2-7,TRBV9,CASSVGRTGMAYEQYF,TGTGCCAGCAGCGTAGGTCGGACAGGGATGGCCTACGAGCAGTACTTC
14,-,-,TRBJ1-6,TRBV6-5,CASRRTAEGSPLHF,TGTGCCAGCAGAAGGACGGCGGAGGGGTCACCCCTCCACTTT